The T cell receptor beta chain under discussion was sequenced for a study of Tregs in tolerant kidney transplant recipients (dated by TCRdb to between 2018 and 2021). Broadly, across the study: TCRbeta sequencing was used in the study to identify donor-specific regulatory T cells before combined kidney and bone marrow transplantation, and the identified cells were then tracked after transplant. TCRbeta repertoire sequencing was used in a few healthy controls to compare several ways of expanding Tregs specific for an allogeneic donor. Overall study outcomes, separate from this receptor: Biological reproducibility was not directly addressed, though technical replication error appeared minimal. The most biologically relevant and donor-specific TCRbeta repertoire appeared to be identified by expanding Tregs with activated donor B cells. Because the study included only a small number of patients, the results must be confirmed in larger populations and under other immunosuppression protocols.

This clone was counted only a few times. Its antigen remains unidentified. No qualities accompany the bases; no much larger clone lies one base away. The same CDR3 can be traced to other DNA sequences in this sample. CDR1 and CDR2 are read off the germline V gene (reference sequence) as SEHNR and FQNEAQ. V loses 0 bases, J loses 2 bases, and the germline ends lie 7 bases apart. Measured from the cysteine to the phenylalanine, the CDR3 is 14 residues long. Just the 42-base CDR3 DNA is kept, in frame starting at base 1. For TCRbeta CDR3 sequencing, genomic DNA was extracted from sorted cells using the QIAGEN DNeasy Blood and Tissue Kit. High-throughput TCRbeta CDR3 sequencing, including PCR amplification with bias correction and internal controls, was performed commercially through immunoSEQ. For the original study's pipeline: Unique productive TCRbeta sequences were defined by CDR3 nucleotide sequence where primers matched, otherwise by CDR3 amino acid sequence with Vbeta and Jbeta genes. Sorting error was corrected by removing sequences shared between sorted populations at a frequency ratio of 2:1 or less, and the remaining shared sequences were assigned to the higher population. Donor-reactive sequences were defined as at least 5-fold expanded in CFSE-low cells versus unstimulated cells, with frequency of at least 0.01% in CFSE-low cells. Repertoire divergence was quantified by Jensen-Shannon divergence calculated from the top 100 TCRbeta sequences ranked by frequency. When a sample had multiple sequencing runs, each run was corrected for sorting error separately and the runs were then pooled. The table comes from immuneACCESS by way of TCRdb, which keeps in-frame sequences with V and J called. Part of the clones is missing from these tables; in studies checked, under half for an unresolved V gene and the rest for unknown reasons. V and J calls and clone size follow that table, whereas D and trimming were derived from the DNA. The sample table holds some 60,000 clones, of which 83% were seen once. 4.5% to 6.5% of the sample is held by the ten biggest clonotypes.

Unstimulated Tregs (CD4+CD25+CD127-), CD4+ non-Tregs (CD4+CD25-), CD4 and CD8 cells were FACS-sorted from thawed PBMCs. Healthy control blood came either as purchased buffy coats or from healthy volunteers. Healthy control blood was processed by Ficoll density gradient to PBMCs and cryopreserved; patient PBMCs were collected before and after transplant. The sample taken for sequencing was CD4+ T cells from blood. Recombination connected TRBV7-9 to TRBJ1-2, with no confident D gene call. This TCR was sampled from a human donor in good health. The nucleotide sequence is TGTGCCAGCAGCTTAGCGGTACAGAACTATGGCTACACCTTC. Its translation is CASSLAVQNYGYTF.